The 27 T cell receptor beta chains in this list originate from one sample, sequenced in a study of blood T cell repertoires in COVID-19. The protocol was immunoSEQ multiplex PCR, while the TCRdb copy is restricted to in-frame clones and leaves out a portion. This table has a few hundred thousand clones, around 85% appearing once. What was sequenced was PBMCs or T cells enriched from blood (not recorded which). These receptors came from a man aged 35 to 55 who had recovered from COVID-19.

The chain carries TRBV6-5 and TRBJ1-1, with 8 positions matching TRBD1. The trim removed 8 bases at V and 3 bases at J, leaving 5 bases unmatched. Germline V lookup: CDR1 MNHEY, CDR2 SVGAGI. There are 13 residues in the CDR3. CDR3 bases: TGTGCCAGCGTCGACAGGGGAGACACTGAAGCTTTCTTT. It codes for CASVDRGDTEAFF.

The chain is built from TRBV7-8 and TRBJ1-1, with TRBD1 as a possible D gene (6 bases). This CDR3 spans 14 amino acids. V was cut by 5 bases and J by 5 bases, with 15 bases left in between. Germline lookup yields CDR1 SGHVS and CDR2 FQNEAQ. The CDR3 DNA sequence: TGTGCCAGCAGCCAAGACCAGGGGAGAACTGAAGCTTTCTTT. This sequence encodes CASSQDQGRTEAFF. Full variable domain (remainder filled in from reference TRBV7-8 and TRBJ1-1): GAGVSQSPRYKVAKRGQDVALRCDPISGHVSLFWYQQALGQGPEFLTYFQNEAQLDKSGLPSDRFFAERPEGSVSTLKIQRTQQEDSAVYLCASSQDQGRTEAFFGQGTRLTVV.

This clone appeared a few times. V is TRBV4-1 and J is TRBJ2-5; tentatively, D is TRBD1 (6 bases). The CDR3 loop spans 14 amino acids. CDR1 and CDR2 (germline): MGHRA, YSYEKL. The germline V and J ends were trimmed by 4 bases and 2 bases, with 11 bases remaining between them. CDR3 sequence reads: CASSLQGMQETQYF. The CDR3 region has the DNA TGCGCCAGCAGCCTACAGGGTATGCAAGAGACCCAGTACTTC.

The chain joins TRBV1 to TRBJ2-3; TRBD2 was called by the table and not checked on the DNA. TRBV1 is flagged as a pseudogene. This CDR3 is 17 amino acids long. Here the CDR3 DNA reads TGCACCAGCAGCCAAGATGGCGGGAGGGGCCGCACAGATACGCAGTATTTT. Encoded protein: CTSSQDGGRGRTDTQYF.

The V call is TRBV2, the J call TRBJ1-5; D not resolved. CDR3 length: 13 residues. V was shortened by 6 bases and J by 6 bases, with 12 bases between the two germline ends. CDR1 and CDR2 (germline): SNHLY, FYNNEI. CDR3 region: CASRRRESQPQHF. In DNA form, the CDR3 reads TGTGCCAGCAGGAGGAGGGAGAGTCAGCCCCAGCATTTT.

The chain recombines TRBV15 with TRBJ1-1; perhaps TRBD1 as D (5 bases). The CDR3 is 13 amino acids. Between the trimmed V and J ends, which lost 9 bases and 4 bases, there was a span of 15 bases. CDR1 is LNHNV, CDR2 YYDKDF, per germline (reference sequence). The CDR3 reads CATAWGLATEAFF. In DNA, the CDR3 is TGTGCCACGGCCTGGGGCCTCGCCACTGAAGCTTTCTTT.

This sequence joins TRBV24-1 and TRBJ2-5; TRBD2 matches at 8 bases. CDR3 length: 15 residues. V lost 4 bases and J lost 1; bases outside the gene matches: 4. Germline CDR1 and CDR2: KGHDR and SFDVKD. The CDR3 spells CATSEYGRAQETQYF. The CDR3, as DNA: TGTGCCACCAGTGAGTACGGGAGGGCCCAAGAGACCCAGTACTTC.

The rearrangement joins TRBV5-6 to TRBJ1-2, with D tentatively TRBD1 (5 bases). Germline CDR1 SGHDT, CDR2 YYEEEE. V lost 4 bases, J lost 4 bases, and 14 bases lay in between. This CDR3 has 14 amino acids. The DNA of the CDR3 is TGTGCCAGCAGCGGAGAGACAGACGGCTATGGCTACACCTTC. Its translation: CASSGETDGYGYTF.

The rearrangement joins TRBV28 to TRBJ2-7, with D possibly TRBD2 on 6 matching bases. Germline CDR1 and CDR2: MDHEN and SYDVKM. The length of the CDR3 is 13 residues. V lost 7 bases and J 7 bases, leaving 17 bases between the germline ends. CDR3 loop: CASTGGLTLEQYF. CDR3 sequence (DNA): TGTGCCAGCACCGGGGGTTTAACGTTGGAGCAGTACTTC.

V is TRBV6-5 and J is TRBJ2-1; D perhaps matches TRBD2 (6 bases). The CDR3 runs 14 residues. Germline CDR1 reads MNHEY; CDR2 reads SVGAGI. V gave up 6 bases and J gave up 0 bases, with 9 bases separating them. CDR3 loop: CASSPGSSYNEQFF. The DNA for the CDR3 is TGTGCCAGCAGCCCCGGGAGCTCCTACAATGAGCAGTTCTTC.

The chain has TRBV10-3 and TRBJ1-4, with D tentatively TRBD1 (5 bases). CDR3 size: 13 residues. Deletions cut 3 bases from V and 5 bases from J, with 7 bases between. The germline CDR1 and CDR2 sequences are ENHRY and SYGVKD. The CDR3 reads CAISDGANEKLFF. The CDR3 DNA reads TGTGCCATCAGTGATGGGGCGAATGAAAAACTGTTTTTT.

V and J are TRBV9 and TRBJ1-4, with D possibly TRBD1 on 6 matching bases. The CDR3 extends over 15 amino acids. Trimming left V 4 bases short and J 10 bases short, with 20 bases between. Germline V gene data show CDR1 as SGDLS and CDR2 as YYNGEE. This chain's CDR3 is CASSTRRGGPGKLFF. In DNA form, the CDR3 reads TGTGCCAGCAGCACCCGTCGGGGGGGCCCAGGAAAACTGTTTTTT.

The chain combines TRBV10-3 with TRBJ1-3, with a possible D match to TRBD1 (6 bases). Trimming left V 11 bases short and J 0 bases short, with 26 bases between. Germline CDR1 and CDR2: ENHRY and SYGVKD. The CDR3 is 18 residues long. The CDR3, as DNA: TGTGCCGGTAAAGGCCGGGCAGGGGAAGGTCTCTCTGGAAACACCATATATTTT. Translated: CAGKGRAGEGLSGNTIYF.

This rearrangement joins TRBV6-1 to TRBJ2-7; D might be TRBD2 (5 bases). Germline V gene sequence: CDR1 MNHNS, CDR2 SASEGT. The V and J ends lost 0 bases and 0 bases respectively, with 9 bases between them. The CDR3 length is 15 residues. The CDR3 coding sequence is TGTGCCAGCAGTGAAGCGCTCGAGGGCTCCTACGAGCAGTACTTC. Protein product: CASSEALEGSYEQYF.

This chain links TRBV6-5 with TRBJ1-2, with a weak D call TRBD1 (6 bases). The CDR3 loop spans 15 amino acids. V lost 2 bases and J lost 2, with 12 bases in between. The germline V gene has CDR1 MNHEY and CDR2 SVGAGI. The chain's CDR3 is CASSYGGRGNYGYTF. In DNA form, the CDR3 reads TGTGCCAGCAGTTACGGTGGCAGGGGCAACTATGGCTACACCTTC.

This CDR3 is CSASEGGTDTQYF. CDR3 nucleotides: TGCAGCGCAAGCGAGGGGGGGACAGATACGCAGTATTTT. This chain links TRBV29-1 with TRBJ2-3, with TRBD2 as a possible D gene (7 bases). Per the germline V gene, CDR1 is SQVTM and CDR2 is ANQGSEA. V lost 7 bases and J lost 3, with 14 bases in between. The CDR3 has 13 residues.

This chain connects TRBV2 to TRBJ2-2; 10 positions match TRBD2. Germline V lookup: CDR1 SNHLY, CDR2 FYNNEI. V gave up 10 bases and J gave up 6 bases; unmatched junction bases: 8. The CDR3 is 14 residues long. The CDR3 DNA reads as TGTGCCAAAAGGACTAGCGGTATTGCCGGGGAGCTGTTTTTT. Its translation: CAKRTSGIAGELFF.

V gene TRBV11-2 combines with J gene TRBJ2-3; no definite D call. The CDR3 covers 12 residues. Deletions cut 0 bases from V and 5 bases from J, with 3 bases between. Looked up from germline, CDR1 is SGHAT and CDR2 is FQNNGV. The CDR3 region is CASSLERDTQYF. The CDR3 DNA sequence: TGTGCCAGCAGCTTAGAGAGAGATACGCAGTATTTT.

This clone was counted between two and nine times. The V gene is TRBV6-4, the J gene TRBJ2-3, with D tentatively TRBD2 (5 bases). Germline lookup yields CDR1 MRHNA and CDR2 SNTAGT. The CDR3 length is 15 residues. V dropped 0 bases and J dropped 2 bases, with 9 bases sitting between them. The CDR3 sequence: CASSDSPSTTDTQYF. Written as DNA, the CDR3 is TGTGCCAGCAGTGACTCCCCTAGCACCACAGATACGCAGTATTTT.

This clone has more than one count but fewer than ten. The chain is built from TRBV3-1 (or the pseudogene TRBV3-2) and TRBJ2-7; 8 nucleotides align to TRBD2. This CDR3 contains 15 residues. Germline CDR1 LGHDT, CDR2 YNNKEL (reference sequence). The trim removed 1 base at V and 1 base at J, leaving 3 bases unmatched. The chain's CDR3 is CASSQVSSGSYEQYF. DNA of the CDR3: TGTGCCAGCAGCCAAGTGTCTAGCGGGTCCTACGAGCAGTACTTC.

J is TRBJ1-6 and V is TRBV11-2; 9 bases are shared with TRBD1. From germline, CDR1 is SGHAT and CDR2 FQNNGV. The CDR3 spans 15 residues. V shed 3 bases and J 9 bases; nucleotides not matched to a gene: 6. The CDR3 loop reads CASSLGQGRGSPLHF. The CDR3 DNA is TGTGCCAGCAGCTTGGGACAGGGTCGGGGTTCACCCCTCCACTTT. Full variable domain (remainder filled in from reference TRBV11-2 and TRBJ1-6): EAGVAQSPRYKIIEKRQSVAFWCNPISGHATLYWYQQILGQGPKLLIQFQNNGVVDDSQLPKDRFSAERLKGVDSTLKIQPAKLEDSAVYLCASSLGQGRGSPLHFGNGTRLTVT.

This chain uses TRBV4-3 with TRBJ2-3, with 10 bases aligning to TRBD2. The junction had 12 bases not matched to a gene; V was cut back by 0 bases and J by 0 bases. Germline V gene data show CDR1 as LGHNA and CDR2 as YSLEER. There are 20 residues in the CDR3. CDR3 residues: CASSQDLLASGRTSTDTQYF. The CDR3 coding sequence is TGCGCCAGCAGCCAAGATCTTTTGGCTAGCGGGAGAACCAGCACAGATACGCAGTATTTT.

The chain joins TRBV6-5 to TRBJ2-5, with 8 positions matching TRBD2. The V segment lost 7 bases and the J segment 5 bases; nucleotides outside the gene matches: 12. CDR1 and CDR2 (germline): MNHEY, SVGAGI. CDR3 length equals 15 residues. The CDR3 spells CASTGLGLTGETQYF. CDR3 coding DNA: TGTGCCAGCACGGGACTAGGGCTGACGGGCGAGACCCAGTACTTC.

The J gene is TRBJ1-5, the V gene TRBV9; TRBD1 matches 8 bases. The trim removed 3 bases at V and 0 bases at J, leaving 2 bases unmatched. Germline V gene sequence: CDR1 SGDLS, CDR2 YYNGEE. CDR3 size: 15 residues. This CDR3 is CASSGQGSSNQPQHF. Here the CDR3 DNA reads TGTGCCAGCAGCGGACAGGGGAGTAGCAATCAGCCCCAGCATTTT.

The chain employs TRBV3-1 (or the pseudogene TRBV3-2) and TRBJ1-1; TRBD1 agrees at 10 bases. The CDR3 is 15 amino acids. V gave up 5 bases and J gave up 5 bases; unmatched junction bases: 8. From germline, CDR1 is LGHDT and CDR2 YNNKEL (reference sequence). Here the CDR3 reads CASSSRDRGGTEAFF. The CDR3 DNA reads TGTGCCAGCAGCTCCCGGGACAGGGGAGGGACTGAAGCTTTCTTT.

J is TRBJ2-7 and V is TRBV6-6; TRBD1 is a possible D gene (6 bases). Per the germline V gene, CDR1 is MNHNY and CDR2 is SVGAGI (reference sequence). CDR3 length equals 14 residues. Trimming cost V 5 bases and J 3 bases, with 14 bases left between them. DNA of the CDR3: TGTGCCAGCAGTCAGAGACAGGCTTTCTACGAGCAGTACTTC. It is translated as CASSQRQAFYEQYF.

The chain uses TRBV3-1 (or the pseudogene TRBV3-2) and TRBJ2-5; D is possibly TRBD1 (6 bases). Germline V CDR1 and CDR2: LGHDT, YNNKEL (reference sequence). Trimming stripped 1 base from V and 7 bases from J, with 22 bases between. CDR3 length equals 17 residues. The CDR3 nucleotides are TGTGCCAGCAGCCAAGGGGAGCACAGGGTCGCTCGGGGGACCCAGTACTTC. This sequence encodes CASSQGEHRVARGTQYF.